The rows below give T cell receptor beta chains drawn from one sample of a study of shared clonotypes between healthy human individuals. Measured with immunoSEQ multiplex PCR; TCRdb has only the in-frame clones, and not every one. Among under 1,100,000 clones listed, roughly 75% were seen once. Sequencing was performed on memory CD4+ T cells sorted from blood. The receptors originated from a man aged 18-30 years in good health. Each CDR3 is given with its conserved first and last residue. D genes are given only for firm matches. Clone size is not always given. Where it is, it says once, few, many or a class for expanded clones.

J,length,size,D,V,DNA,CDR3
TRBJ1-6,15,.,.,TRBV6-1,TGTGCCAGCAGTGATCGGACAGTTGGGAATTCACCCCTCCACTTT,CASSDRTVGNSPLHF
TRBJ2-1,16,.,TRBD2,TRBV5-1,TGCGCCAGCAAAAGTAACGCGGGGGAATCCTACAATGAGCAGTTCTTC,CASKSNAGESYNEQFF
TRBJ1-5,15,.,.,TRBV7-2,TGTGCCAGCAGTCGGGTCCTAGGGAGCAATCAGCCCCAGCATTTT,CASSRVLGSNQPQHF
TRBJ2-7,14,.,.,TRBV6-6,TGTGCCAGCAAACGGATGGAGTCCGCATACGAGCAGTACTTC,CASKRMESAYEQYF
TRBJ1-2,16,few,.,TRBV7-2,TGTGCCAGCAGCCTACGACCTGGCAATTTTAACTATGGCTACACCTTC,CASSLRPGNFNYGYTF
TRBJ1-1,14,.,.,TRBV19,TGTGCCAGTAGTATAGGGATTACTGGGAACGAAGCTTTCTTT,CASSIGITGNEAFF
TRBJ1-2,15,many,.,TRBV5-4,TGTGCCAGCAGCCAGTTAACCCAGGGCAACTATGGCTACACCTTC,CASSQLTQGNYGYTF
TRBJ1-2,18,.,TRBD1,TRBV7-2,TGTGCCAGCAGCTTGGGAAGGACAGGGGGCCAAATTTCGGATGGCTACACCTTC,CASSLGRTGGQISDGYTF
TRBJ1-1,13,.,TRBD1,TRBV30,TGTGCCTGGGGGACAGGGGGCTACACTGAAGCTTTCTTT,CAWGTGGYTEAFF
TRBJ1-2,16,.,TRBD1,TRBV6-6,TGTGCCAGCAGTTATGTGGGTTGGGGACAGGGGTATGGCTACACCTTC,CASSYVGWGQGYGYTF
TRBJ2-6,17,.,.,TRBV7-9,TGTGCCAGCAGCTTAACCGCCCCGGGCTCTGGGGCCAACGTCCTGACTTTC,CASSLTAPGSGANVLTF
TRBJ2-7,16,once,.,TRBV7-8,TGTGCCAGCAGCTCAAGGGGGTACGGTGGATTCTACGAGCAGTACTTC,CASSSRGYGGFYEQYF
TRBJ1-1,19,few,TRBD1,TRBV7-9,TGTGCCAGCAGCCGGACCGGGACAGGTACACTTTGGCGGGACACTGAAGCTTTCTTT,CASSRTGTGTLWRDTEAFF
TRBJ2-7,11,.,.,TRBV7-2,TGTGCCAGCAGCCCACACTACGAGCAGTACTTC,CASSPHYEQYF
TRBJ1-2,13,few,.,TRBV7-8,TGTGCCAGCAGCTACGACGGGGGGCGCGGCTACACCTTC,CASSYDGGRGYTF
TRBJ1-3,13,.,.,TRBV6-1,TGTGCCAGCAGTGAAGGGCAGATCAACACCATATATTTT,CASSEGQINTIYF
TRBJ1-4,18,.,.,TRBV7-2,TGTGCCAGCAGCTTAGAGCTCCCCGGGGCCGCAACTAATGAAAAACTGTTTTTT,CASSLELPGAATNEKLFF
TRBJ2-5,15,.,TRBD1,TRBV10-1,TGCGCCAGCCCGGGACAGGGGGCGGAAAGGGAGACCCAGTACTTC,CASPGQGAERETQYF
TRBJ2-2,16,.,.,TRBV5-4,TGTGCCAGCAGCTCCTCCAGTGGGGGGCTAGTCGGGGAGCTGTTTTTT,CASSSSSGGLVGELFF
TRBJ2-4,18,.,TRBD2,TRBV10-1,TGCGCCAGCAGTGAGAGGATAGCGGGAGACGAGGCCAAAAACATTCAGTACTTC,CASSERIAGDEAKNIQYF
TRBJ2-1,15,.,.,TRBV15,TGTGCCACCAGCAGAGGGCAGGGAAGCTACAATGAGCAGTTCTTC,CATSRGQGSYNEQFF
TRBJ1-1,13,few,.,TRBV18,TGTGCCAGCTCACCACCGGGTAACACTGAAGCTTTCTTT,CASSPPGNTEAFF
TRBJ2-1,13,many,.,TRBV28,TGTGCCAGCAGTTTAGCTAGCAGCGGCGAGCAGTTCTTC,CASSLASSGEQFF
TRBJ2-7,14,.,.,TRBV5-1,TGCGCCAGCAGCTTGGATCGGCGGGACGTCGAGCAGTACTTC,CASSLDRRDVEQYF
TRBJ2-5,18,many,TRBD1,TRBV28,TGTGCCACCAGTCCCGACAGGGGGAATTCCCCGTACCAAGAGACCCAGTACTTC,CATSPDRGNSPYQETQYF
TRBJ2-5,13,.,.,TRBV5-6,TGTGCCAGCAGCTTGGGACCCCAAGAGACCCAGTACTTC,CASSLGPQETQYF
TRBJ2-2,14,.,.,TRBV6-1,TGTGCCAGCAGGGGAGGGACAAACACCGGGGAGCTGTTTTTT,CASRGGTNTGELFF
TRBJ1-1,13,.,.,TRBV6-1,TGTGCCACCACCTTTACCCTGAACACTGAAGCTTTCTTT,CATTFTLNTEAFF
TRBJ2-7,15,.,.,TRBV18,TGTGCCAGCTCACCATCCCACAGCCGGCCCTACGAGCAGTACTTC,CASSPSHSRPYEQYF
TRBJ2-7,11,.,.,TRBV29-1,TGCAGCGTAAACAGGGGGGGCGAGCAGTACTTC,CSVNRGGEQYF
TRBJ2-6,16,.,.,TRBV4-1,TGCGCCAGCAGCCAAGATGCGGGCTCTGGGGCCAACGTCCTGACTTTC,CASSQDAGSGANVLTF
TRBJ2-7,14,.,.,TRBV5-1,TGCGCCAGCAGCTGGAAAGGGGAAGCCTACGAGCAGTACTTC,CASSWKGEAYEQYF
TRBJ2-7,14,.,TRBD1,TRBV5-4,TGTGCCAGCAGCTCGTCCGGGACAGGATACGAGCAGTACTTC,CASSSSGTGYEQYF
TRBJ2-2,16,few,TRBD2,TRBV6-6,TGTGCCAGCAGAAGAACCGGGACTACCCACACCGGGGAGCTGTTTTTT,CASRRTGTTHTGELFF
TRBJ2-7,13,.,TRBD1,TRBV7-2,TGTGCCAGCAGCGCCTATACAGGGGTCGAGCAGTACTTC,CASSAYTGVEQYF
TRBJ2-7,14,many,.,TRBV11-3,TGTGCCAGCAGCTTACATAAGAAATGGACAAAGCAGTACTTC,CASSLHKKWTKQYF
TRBJ2-2,14,.,.,TRBV7-9,TGTGCCAGCCGAAGAGACCTTGGGACCGGGGAGCTGTTTTTT,CASRRDLGTGELFF
TRBJ1-4,14,.,.,TRBV6-5,TGTGCCAGCAGTTACTCCCAGTTCGGGGAAAAACTGTTTTTT,CASSYSQFGEKLFF
TRBJ2-7,15,.,TRBD1,TRBV18,TGTGCCAGCTCACCCGGCGGACAGGGGATCCACGAGCAGTACTTC,CASSPGGQGIHEQYF
TRBJ2-1,14,few,TRBD1,TRBV19,TGTGCCAGCCGGCAGGACAGGGCTGACAATGAGCAGTTCTTC,CASRQDRADNEQFF
TRBJ2-5,13,.,.,TRBV5-1,TGCGCCAGCAGCTTTCTCGGGGAAAAGACCCAGTACTTC,CASSFLGEKTQYF
TRBJ2-3,16,.,TRBD2,TRBV9,TGTGCCAGCAGCGTAGTGGGCGGGAGTAGCACAGATACGCAGTATTTT,CASSVVGGSSTDTQYF